Listed below are T cell receptor beta chains from one sample, sequenced in a study of blood T cells in healthy people across ages. TCRdb passed the 5' RACE reads through MiXCR, listing each CDR3 protein once. The sample comprises 780,000 or so distinct CDR3 sequences, 53% of which are singletons, and about 42% rests with the top ten. Sample: blood. Every receptor here comes from an elderly man in good health. Each CDR3 is given with its conserved first and last residue. D genes are given only for firm matches. Clone size, where shown, is once, few, many, or a class for clones that have expanded.

few TRBJ1-2 TRBV3-1 - CASSQASAGNYGYTF TGTGCCAGCAGCCAAGCATCGGCAGGGAACTATGGCTACACCTTC
few TRBJ2-7 TRBV29-1 TRBD2 CSVAWTSGEQYF TGCAGCGTTGCCTGGACTAGTGGCGAGCAGTACTTC
- TRBJ2-7 TRBV12-3/TRBV12-4 TRBD2 CASSAGLALYEQYF TGTGCCAGCAGTGCGGGACTAGCTCTCTACGAGCAGTACTTC
- TRBJ2-5 TRBV5-1 - CASSLAYGKGETQYF TGCGCCAGCAGCTTGGCCTATGGGAAGGGGGAGACCCAGTACTTC
- TRBJ2-7 TRBV6-5 - CASSKGGQPYEQYF TGTGCCAGCTCGAAAGGAGGACAGCCCTACGAGCAGTACTTC
- TRBJ2-7 TRBV12-3/TRBV12-4 - CASSLTASYEQYF TGTGCCAGCAGTTTGACAGCCTCCTACGAGCAGTACTTC
- TRBJ2-1 TRBV5-1 - CASSLDVLVEQFF TGCGCCAGCAGCTTGGACGTTTTGGTCGAGCAGTTCTTC
- TRBJ2-4 TRBV12-3/TRBV12-4 TRBD2 CASRGLAGTAKNIQYF TGTGCCAGCAGGGGACTAGCGGGGACAGCCAAAAACATTCAGTACTTC
- TRBJ1-5 TRBV2 TRBD1 CASITPGQSSGQPQHF TGTGCCAGCATCACCCCGGGACAGTCCAGTGGTCAGCCCCAGCATTTT
few TRBJ2-7 TRBV18 - CASSPLGEEQYF TGTGCCAGCTCACCACTAGGAGAGGAGCAGTACTTC
- TRBJ2-1 TRBV7-7 - CASSVWGADEQFF TGTGCCAGCAGCGTATGGGGGGCAGATGAGCAGTTCTTC
- TRBJ2-1 TRBV28 TRBD2 CASSRTSGGSYEQFF TGTGCCAGCAGTAGGACTAGCGGGGGTTCGTATGAGCAGTTCTTC
- TRBJ1-1 TRBV12-5 TRBD1 CASGPLSQGVKTEAFF TGTGCTAGTGGTCCGCTCAGTCAGGGGGTGAAGACTGAAGCTTTCTTT
few TRBJ2-7 TRBV5-1 - CASSLGLGHYEQYF TGCGCCAGCAGCTTGGGCTTGGGCCACTACGAGCAGTACTTC
- TRBJ2-7 TRBV3-1 - CASSQVWGVGNEQYF TGTGCCAGCAGCCAAGTATGGGGGGTCGGGAATGAGCAGTACTTC
once TRBJ2-7 TRBV7-2 TRBD1 CASSWRGTGQTYEQYF TGTGCCAGCAGCTGGAGAGGGACAGGCCAAACCTACGAGCAGTACTTC
- TRBJ2-7 TRBV28 - CASRPPPAVSSYEQYF TGTGCCAGCAGGCCCCCGCCAGCGGTAAGCTCCTACGAGCAGTACTTC
- TRBJ2-1 TRBV3-1 - CASSHPLTGRLNEQFF TGTGCCAGCAGCCACCCCTTGACAGGGAGGTTGAATGAGCAGTTCTTC
few TRBJ2-3 TRBV7-8 - CASSSAGQATDTQYF TGTGCCAGCAGCTCAGCGGGACAGGCCACAGATACGCAGTATTTT
- TRBJ2-3 TRBV6-1 TRBD1 CASSEAGGQGQHRYAYF TGTGCCAGCAGTGAAGCGGGGGGACAGGGACAGCACAGATACGCGTATTTT
- TRBJ1-1 TRBV20-1 - CSARPHGTTEAFF TGCAGTGCTCGTCCACACGGGACAACTGAAGCTTTCTTT
- TRBJ2-7 TRBV20-1 TRBD1 CSALRQGALPEQYF TGCAGTGCTCTAAGACAGGGGGCGCTTCCCGAGCAGTACTTC
- TRBJ2-5 TRBV7-2 TRBD2 CASRQQGGGYQETQYF TGTGCCAGCAGGCAGCAAGGCGGGGGGTACCAAGAGACCCAGTACTTC
- TRBJ2-7 TRBV28 TRBD2 CASSPQLAGVREQYF TGTGCCAGCAGCCCTCAGCTAGCGGGAGTCCGGGAGCAGTACTTC
- TRBJ2-7 TRBV3-1 - CASSLGVPSYEQYF TGTGCCAGCAGCCTCGGCGTACCCTCCTACGAGCAGTACTTC
- TRBJ1-2 TRBV18 - CASSPGGRNGYTF TGTGCCAGCTCACCAGGGGGGCGGAATGGCTACACCTTC
- TRBJ2-7 TRBV18 - CASSPLSGSDERYF TGTGCCAGCTCACCACTGTCGGGTTCAGACGAGCGGTACTTC
- TRBJ2-5 TRBV19 TRBD1 CASSMGQREETQYF TGTGCCAGTAGTATGGGACAGCGAGAAGAGACCCAGTACTTC
- TRBJ2-3 TRBV6-2/TRBV6-3 - CASSHRDSPTDTQYF TGTGCCAGCAGTCACCGGGACTCCCCCACAGATACGCAGTATTTT
- TRBJ2-3 TRBV9 - CASNDRDGNTDTQYF TGTGCCAGCAACGACCGGGACGGCAACACAGATACGCAGTATTTT
few TRBJ1-6 TRBV2 - CASTGRNSPLHF TGTGCCAGCACCGGACGAAATTCACCCCTCCACTTT
- TRBJ1-1 TRBV20-1 - CSARVLRGGTEAFF TGCAGTGCTAGAGTCCTCAGGGGAGGCACTGAAGCTTTCTTT
- TRBJ2-3 TRBV4-1 - CASSQEGGLAGHRYAYF TGCGCCAGCAGCCAAGAAGGGGGCTTAGCGGGGCACAGATACGCGTATTTT
few TRBJ2-7 TRBV7-8 TRBD1 CASSLVAGGHYEQYF TGTGCCAGCAGCTTAGTAGCAGGGGGCCACTACGAGCAGTACTTC
- TRBJ2-7 TRBV20-1 TRBD1 CSARDRETEQYF TGCAGTGCGAGGGACAGGGAGACCGAGCAGTACTTC
- TRBJ2-5 TRBV7-6 - CTSSQGTVKETQYF TGTACCAGCAGCCAAGGGACGGTCAAAGAGACCCAGTACTTC
few TRBJ1-4 TRBV6-1 - CASTRAGGRANEKLFF TGTGCCAGCACCCGAGCGGGGGGACGGGCTAATGAAAAACTGTTTTTT
- TRBJ2-3 TRBV6-1 - CASTERTKNTQYF TGTGCCAGCACCGAACGGACTAAAAATACGCAGTATTTT
many TRBJ1-2 TRBV10-3 - CAISKTAGDGYTF TGTGCCATCAGCAAGACAGCGGGCGATGGCTACACCTTC
- TRBJ2-5 TRBV10-3 - CAISVSRVEQYF TGTGCCATCAGTGTTTCCCGGGTGGAGCAGTACTTC
- TRBJ1-2 TRBV7-9 TRBD1 CASSSRQGAGGYTF TGTGCCAGCTCCTCTCGACAGGGGGCGGGTGGCTACACCTTC
once TRBJ2-1 TRBV24-1 TRBD2 CATSDPIAGGLDEQFF TGTGCCACCAGTGATCCAATAGCGGGAGGCCTCGATGAGCAGTTCTTC
- TRBJ2-5 TRBV29-1 - CSGHSYSPGLGTQYF TGCAGCGGTCATAGTTACTCGCCGGGACTTGGGACCCAGTACTTC
- TRBJ2-7 TRBV7-9 TRBD1 CASSQGDSQYF TGTGCCAGCAGCCAAGGGGACAGTCAGTACTTC
- TRBJ2-3 TRBV20-1 - CSAVTGTDTQYF TGCAGTGCCGTTACAGGCACAGATACGCAGTATTTT
- TRBJ2-4 TRBV18 - CASSPQRGDIQYF TGTGCCAGCTCACCCCAGAGGGGGGACATTCAGTACTTC
- TRBJ2-7 TRBV6-2/TRBV6-3 TRBD2 CASSRRAAGWYNEQYF TGTGCCAGCAGTCGCCGTGCAGCGGGATGGTACAATGAGCAGTACTTC
- TRBJ2-3 TRBV7-3 TRBD2 CASSPLGLAGSTDTQYF TGTGCCAGCAGCCCCCTTGGACTAGCGGGTAGCACAGATACGCAGTATTTT
few TRBJ2-3 TRBV5-1 TRBD1 CASSRSGGGTDTQYF TGCGCCAGCAGCCGATCAGGGGGAGGCACAGATACGCAGTATTTT
- TRBJ2-7 TRBV12-3/TRBV12-4 - CASSTGHKYEQYF TGTGCCAGCAGTACGGGACACAAATACGAGCAGTACTTC
- TRBJ1-5 TRBV10-3 TRBD1 CAIRDREGQPQHF TGTGCCATCAGGGACAGGGAGGGTCAGCCCCAGCATTTT
few TRBJ1-2 TRBV5-1 TRBD1 CASSGTLGRGPRGYTF TGCGCCAGCAGCGGAACGCTCGGCAGGGGGCCGCGGGGCTACACCTTC
few TRBJ1-1 TRBV5-1 - CASSFGGPNTEAFF TGCGCCAGCAGCTTCGGAGGGCCGAACACTGAAGCTTTCTTT
- TRBJ2-7 TRBV7-8 - CASSLEAGEYYEQYF TGTGCCAGCAGCTTAGAAGCCGGGGAATACTACGAGCAGTACTTC
- TRBJ2-1 TRBV29-1 - CSVGQPYNEQFF TGCAGCGTAGGGCAGCCCTACAATGAGCAGTTCTTC
few TRBJ2-3 TRBV11-1 - CASSLSKLLDTQYF TGTGCCAGCAGCTTATCTAAACTGTTGGATACGCAGTATTTT
few TRBJ2-1 TRBV29-1 - CSVQQGTRNEQFF TGCAGCGTCCAACAGGGGACTCGCAATGAGCAGTTCTTC
once TRBJ2-7 TRBV6-1 TRBD2 CATLSGGVPYEQYF TGTGCCACACTCTCGGGAGGGGTCCCTTACGAGCAGTACTTC
- TRBJ1-2 TRBV28 - CASSVTENYGYTF TGTGCCAGCAGTGTGACAGAAAACTATGGCTACACCTTC
- TRBJ2-1 TRBV5-8 - CASSPDQAGYNEQSF TGTGCCAGCAGCCCGGACCAAGCCGGGTACAATGAGCAGTCCTTC